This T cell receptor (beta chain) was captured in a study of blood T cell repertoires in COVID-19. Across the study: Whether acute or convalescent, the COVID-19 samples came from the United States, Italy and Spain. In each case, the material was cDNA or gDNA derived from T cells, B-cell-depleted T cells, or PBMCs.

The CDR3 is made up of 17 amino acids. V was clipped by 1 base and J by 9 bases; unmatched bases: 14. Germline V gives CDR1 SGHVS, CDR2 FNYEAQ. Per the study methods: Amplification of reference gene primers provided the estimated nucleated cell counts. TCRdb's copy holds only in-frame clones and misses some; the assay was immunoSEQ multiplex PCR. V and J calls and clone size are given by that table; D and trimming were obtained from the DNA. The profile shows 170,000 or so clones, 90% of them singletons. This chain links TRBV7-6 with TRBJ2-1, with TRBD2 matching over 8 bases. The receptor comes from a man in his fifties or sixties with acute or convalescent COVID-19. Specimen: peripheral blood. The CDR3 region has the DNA TGTGCCAGCAGCTTAGTGCGTGCCAGCGGGAGAGAGGGTGAGCAGTTCTTC. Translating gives CASSLVRASGREGEQFF. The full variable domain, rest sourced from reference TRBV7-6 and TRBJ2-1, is GAGVSQSPRYKVTKRGQDVALRCDPISGHVSLYWYRQALGQGPEFLTYFNYEAQQDKSGLPNDRFSAERPEGSISTLTIQRTEQRDSAMYRCASSLVRASGREGEQFFGPGTRLTVL.